Presented here are 31 T cell receptor beta chains from one specimen sequenced in a study of T cell repertoires in cytomegalovirus infection (dated by TCRdb to about 2019). What these receptors recognize is not known. The sample's treatment or condition label, in plain terms: in vitro stimulation with specific CMV peptide epitopes to enrich CMV-specific T cells. Sequencing was performed on an Illumina HiSeq 1500. TCRdb reprocessed the public reads (quality trimming at Q25 with fastp, clone calling with MiXCR) and kept in-frame beta chains. One record per CDR3 amino acid sequence lists the most common genes and DNA. The sample table contains about 770,000 distinct CDR3 sequences; only one count was recorded for 25% to 35% of them. The ten largest account for around 13% of the sample. Sequencing used cultured CD8+ T cells from PBMCs, obtained from culture after CMV antigen stimulation. Every receptor here comes from a human donor in good health (CMV status not recorded). Some clones in this sample may be carry-over from other donors' samples.

The chain recombines TRBV7-9 with TRBJ2-7; 7 nucleotides align to TRBD1. The CDR3 extends over 16 amino acids. V lost 5 bases and J lost 0; bases outside the gene matches: 10. The germline V gene has CDR1 SEHNR and CDR2 FQNEAQ (reference sequence). The CDR3: CASSTAGTVGSYEQYF. In DNA form, the CDR3 reads TGTGCCAGCAGCACCGCCGGGACAGTTGGCTCCTACGAGCAGTACTTC.

V is TRBV7-2 and J is TRBJ2-6, with D possibly matching TRBD1 (5 bases). V lost 5 bases to trimming and J lost 0 bases, with 14 bases between them. Germline CDR1 SGHTA, CDR2 FQGNSA. The CDR3 sequence is 17 residues long. Written as DNA, the CDR3 is TGTGCCAGCAGCCTGAGTGGGGCTCCCTCTGGGGCCAACGTCCTGACTTTC. Protein product: CASSLSGAPSGANVLTF. Combining the CDR3 with reference TRBV7-2 and TRBJ2-6 gives the whole variable domain GAGVSQSPSNKVTEKGKDVELRCDPISGHTALYWYRQSLGQGLEFLIYFQGNSAPDKSGLPSDRFSAERTGGSVSTLTIQRTQQEDSAVYLCASSLSGAPSGANVLTFGAGSRLTVL.

This clonotype was picked up a small number of times. The V and J genes are TRBV28 and TRBJ2-2; D possibly uses TRBD1 or TRBD2 (6 bases each). Germline V CDR1 and CDR2: MDHEN, SYDVKM. The CDR3 consists of 16 residues. V lost 4 bases, J lost 4 bases, and 16 bases lay in between. The CDR3 nucleotides are TGTGCCAGCAGTTCCCCTTACGGGGGCGGCACCGGGGAGCTGTTTTTT. Protein sequence: CASSSPYGGGTGELFF. Complete variable domain (other parts from reference TRBV28 and TRBJ2-2): DVKVTQSSRYLVKRTGEKVFLECVQDMDHENMFWYRQDPGLGLRLIYFSYDVKMKEKGDIPEGYSVSREKKERFSLILESASTNQTSMYLCASSSPYGGGTGELFFGEGSRLTVL.

The chain links TRBV27 to TRBJ1-1, with D unclear. The ends were cut back, 6 bases at V and 3 bases at J, with 11 bases in the middle. The CDR3 contains 13 residues. Germline V gene lookup returns CDR1 MNHEY and CDR2 SMNVEV (reference sequence). The DNA of the CDR3 is TGTGCCAGCAGCCCTTTGCCCCACACTGAAGCTTTCTTT. This gives the protein CASSPLPHTEAFF.

J is TRBJ1-1 and V is TRBV29-1, with D tentatively TRBD1 (5 bases). Trimming shortened V by 1 base and J by 12 bases, and 15 bases separated the two germline ends. The CDR3 sequence is 12 residues long. Germline lookup yields CDR1 SQVTM and CDR2 ANQGSEA. The DNA of the CDR3 is TGCAGCGTTGAAGGGGAGAGGGGTACAACTTTCTTT. It specifies CSVEGERGTTFF.

The CDR3 loop is CASLDSYQETQYF. In DNA, the CDR3 is TGTGCCAGCTTGGATTCGTACCAAGAGACCCAGTACTTC. The chain couples TRBV12-3 or TRBV12-4 to TRBJ2-5; D is undetermined. The CDR3 totals 13 residues. V was pared by 8 bases and J by 0 bases, with 10 bases between.

The gene calls are TRBV12-3 or TRBV12-4 and TRBJ1-1, with D maybe TRBD1 (5 bases). Trimming shortened V by 3 bases and J by 0 bases, and 11 bases separated the two germline ends. The CDR3 covers 15 residues. The CDR3 sequence is CASSFEGELNTEAFF. Here the CDR3 DNA reads TGTGCCAGCAGTTTTGAAGGGGAATTGAACACTGAAGCTTTCTTT.

On this clonotype: A read error is possible here, since a much larger clone lies one base away. The DNA of the CDR3 is TGTGCCAGCAGTTTAATGGGGTGCAATCAGCCCCAGCATTTT. It encodes CASSLMGCNQPQHF. This chain links TRBV28 with TRBJ1-5; D remains ambiguous. From germline, CDR1 is MDHEN and CDR2 SYDVKM. The CDR3 spans 14 residues. V was pared by 2 bases and J by 2 bases, with 7 bases between.

This chain joins TRBV7-6 and TRBJ2-7, with TRBD2 identical over 7 bases. The CDR3 consists of 17 residues. Germline-derived CDR1 and CDR2 are SGHVS and FNYEAQ. V shed 2 bases and J 5 bases; nucleotides not matched to a gene: 15. CDR3 residues: CASSLRGGGAGVDEQYV. DNA of the CDR3: TGTGCCAGCAGCTTAAGGGGCGGAGGGGCGGGGGTCGACGAGCAGTACGTC.

In this sample, this clonotype turned up a few times. The chain has TRBV29-1 and TRBJ1-1; 7 nucleotides agree with TRBD1. The length of the CDR3 is 13 residues. J lost 1 base, V lost 7 bases, and 6 bases had no gene match. Germline CDR1 and CDR2: SQVTM and ANQGSEA. CDR3 in amino acids: CSASGTENTEAFF. The CDR3 DNA follows: TGCAGCGCGAGTGGGACAGAGAACACTGAAGCTTTCTTT.

The gene calls are TRBV27 and TRBJ1-1; D possibly corresponds to TRBD1 (6 bases). Trimming stripped 3 bases from V and 7 bases from J, with 12 bases between. The CDR3 consists of 13 residues. Looked up from germline, CDR1 is MNHEY and CDR2 is SMNVEV (reference sequence). The CDR3 spells CASSFSGAGEAFF. The CDR3 DNA follows: TGTGCCAGCAGTTTCTCAGGGGCGGGTGAAGCTTTCTTT.

As concerns this clonotype: Mismatch with germline at one junction end may stem from a read error. CDR3 in amino acids: CASSLDSGGACQETQYF. Here the CDR3 DNA reads TGTGCCAGCAGTTTAGATAGCGGGGGGGCGTGCCAAGAGACCCAGTACTTC. The chain employs TRBV7-9 and TRBJ2-5; 11 bases match TRBD2. The CDR3 extends over 17 amino acids. The germline V gene encodes CDR1 SEHNR and CDR2 FQNEAQ (reference sequence).

The chain carries TRBV19 and TRBJ1-5, with a weak D call TRBD1 (6 bases). The germline CDR1 and CDR2 sequences are LNHDA and SQIVND (reference sequence). The CDR3 runs 14 residues. V lost 11 bases to trimming and J lost 2 bases, with 16 bases between them. CDR3 coding DNA: TGTGCCGGCCCCAGGAACAGGGGCAATCAGCCCCAGCATTTT. Amino acid sequence: CAGPRNRGNQPQHF.

The chain carries TRBV11-2 and TRBJ2-5; D is unclear. In germline, CDR1 is SGHAT, CDR2 FQNNGV. The CDR3 is 16 residues long. V lost 1 base and J 5 bases, leaving 17 bases between the germline ends. CDR3 bases: TGTGCCAGCAGCTTAGGTCGACTCTCCCGTGAGGAGACCCAGTACTTC. Amino acids: CASSLGRLSREETQYF.

The chain recombines TRBV19 with TRBJ2-7; 8 bases are a match to TRBD1. Germline V gene sequence: CDR1 LNHDA, CDR2 SQIVND (reference sequence). The length of the CDR3 is 16 residues. Unmatched junction bases numbered 11, after V lost 5 bases and J lost 2 bases. CDR3 sequence reads: CASSLFGDRSTYEQYF. CDR3 coding DNA: TGTGCCAGTAGTCTATTCGGGGACAGGTCAACCTACGAGCAGTACTTC. The full variable domain, in which reference TRBV19 and TRBJ2-7 provide the parts outside the CDR3, is DGGITQSPKYLFRKEGQNVTLSCEQNLNHDAMYWYRQDPGQGLRLIYYSQIVNDFQKGDIAEGYSVSREKKESFPLTVTSAQKNPTAFYLCASSLFGDRSTYEQYFGPGTRLTVT.

This clonotype was picked up a small number of times. The V call is TRBV5-5, the J call TRBJ2-1; no clear D gene. The CDR3 is 16 amino acids. Germline values: CDR1 SGHKS, CDR2 YYEKEE (reference sequence). V shed 0 bases and J shed 3 bases, with 13 bases lying between them. CDR3 amino acids: CASSLGFGGYYNEQFF. The CDR3 nucleotides read TGTGCCAGCAGCTTGGGTTTTGGCGGCTACTACAATGAGCAGTTCTTC.

This clonotype was seen more than once but under ten times. The V call is TRBV11-2, the J call TRBJ2-2, with D perhaps matching TRBD1 (7 bases). The CDR3 runs 16 residues. Per the germline V gene, CDR1 is SGHAT and CDR2 is FQNNGV. Trimming stripped 6 bases from V and 3 bases from J, with 17 bases between. CDR3 protein: CASRSWGDSHTGELFF. The DNA for the CDR3 is TGTGCCAGCAGATCTTGGGGGGACAGTCACACCGGGGAGCTGTTTTTT.

This clonotype was observed a handful of times. This chain joins TRBV6-6 and TRBJ2-5; 7 nucleotides line up with TRBD1. After removal of 6 bases from V and 0 bases from J, the junction contained 7 bases not matched to a gene. This CDR3 has 15 amino acids. Germline CDR1 MNHNY, CDR2 SVGAGI (reference sequence). CDR3 bases: TGTGCCAGCAGAGATCTACAGGGGTACCAAGAGACCCAGTACTTC. Protein: CASRDLQGYQETQYF.

There are a few counts of this clonotype. The rearrangement uses TRBV6-1 and TRBJ2-3, with 9 positions matching TRBD1. The length of the CDR3 is 13 residues. CDR1 is MNHNS and CDR2 is SASEGT in the germline V gene. V gave up 7 bases and J gave up 4 bases; unmatched junction bases: 3. The CDR3 region has the DNA TGTGCCAGCACTGACAGGGGGTCAGATACGCAGTATTTT. It codes for CASTDRGSDTQYF.

This clonotype was counted many times. This rearrangement joins TRBV6-1 to TRBJ1-1; the D is unclear. Deletions cut 7 bases from V and 1 base from J, with 7 bases between. The germline CDR1 and CDR2 sequences are MNHNS and SASEGT. This CDR3 has 12 amino acids. This chain's CDR3 is CASTPENTEAFF. The CDR3 nucleotides are TGTGCCAGCACCCCGGAGAACACTGAAGCTTTCTTT.

Here the CDR3 reads CATRGTGPDQETQYF. The CDR3 DNA reads TGTGCCACAAGGGGAACGGGGCCAGACCAAGAGACCCAGTACTTC. The chain links TRBV7-9 to TRBJ2-5; the D call may be TRBD1 or TRBD2 (5 bases each). V was trimmed by 10 bases and J by 0 bases, leaving 18 bases between them. The CDR3 length is 15 residues. The V gene's germline CDR1 is SEHNR and CDR2 FQNEAQ (reference sequence).

There are many counts of this clonotype. V usage is TRBV7-9 and J usage is TRBJ2-1; D remains ambiguous. V lost 7 bases and J lost 0, with 16 bases in between. The CDR3 has 16 amino acids. Germline CDR1 SEHNR, CDR2 FQNEAQ (reference sequence). CDR3 nucleotide sequence: TGTGCCAGCATCACAGCTTATCAGAGCTCCTACAATGAGCAGTTCTTC. Translated, it gives CASITAYQSSYNEQFF.

The chain joins TRBV20-1 to TRBJ2-1; D could derive from TRBD1 or TRBD2 (5 bases each). Germline V gene lookup returns CDR1 DFQATT and CDR2 SNEGSKA (reference sequence). The CDR3 contains 14 residues. The ends were cut back, 5 bases at V and 6 bases at J, with 17 bases in the middle. CDR3 DNA sequence: TGCAGTGCTCCCCGGGGCGGGCCCTCCAATGAGCAGTTCTTC. Protein product: CSAPRGGPSNEQFF.

This chain links TRBV27 with TRBJ2-7; 7 bases map to TRBD1. Germline-derived CDR1 and CDR2 are MNHEY and SMNVEV (reference sequence). Trimming cost V 3 bases and J 0 bases; bases outside gene matches: 8. The CDR3 loop spans 16 amino acids. CDR3 loop: CASSFSAGGISYEQYF. The CDR3 DNA follows: TGTGCCAGCAGTTTTTCGGCAGGGGGTATCTCCTACGAGCAGTACTTC.

This clonotype appeared a few times. The genes are TRBV7-9 and TRBJ1-2, with 9 bases matching TRBD1. CDR1 is SEHNR and CDR2 is FQNEAQ in the germline V gene (reference sequence). This CDR3 has 16 residues. With V trimmed by 5 bases and J by 0 bases, 7 bases remained unmatched. The CDR3 nucleotides read TGTGCCAGCAGCCCCGGGACAGGGAGAACTAACTATGGCTACACCTTC. Amino acid sequence: CASSPGTGRTNYGYTF.

In this sample, this clonotype turned up a few times. The rearrangement joins TRBV25-1 to TRBJ1-5; a weak D match, TRBD1 (6 bases). Germline CDR1 and CDR2: MGHDK and SYGVNS. Trimming stripped 2 bases from V and 4 bases from J, with 12 bases between. The CDR3 is 15 amino acids. CDR3 DNA: TGTGCCAGCAGTGAAGTGGGAGGGGGAAATCAGCCCCAGCATTTT. It yields the protein CASSEVGGGNQPQHF.

As DNA, the CDR3 is TGTGCCAGCATGGCGGGGTTTTTTTACAATGAGCAGTTCTTC. This encodes CASMAGFFYNEQFF. The rearrangement uses TRBV6-8 and TRBJ2-1, with TRBD2 as a possible D gene (6 bases). The CDR3 is made up of 14 amino acids. Trimming pared 7 bases from V and 4 bases from J, leaving 14 bases between. Germline assignment: CDR1 MNHGY and CDR2 SAAAGT.

This clonotype came up a few times. The CDR3 coding sequence is TGCGCCAGCAGCCCGCATGACGGGACTGAGCAGTTCTTC. This encodes CASSPHDGTEQFF. J is TRBJ2-1 and V is TRBV4-1; D assignment may be TRBD1 or TRBD2 (5 bases each). V was clipped by 4 bases and J by 9 bases, with 13 bases between them. Germline assignment: CDR1 MGHRA and CDR2 YSYEKL. The CDR3 contains 13 residues.

This chain uses TRBV6-8 with TRBJ2-3; D might be TRBD1 or TRBD2, each matching 5 bases. Germline assignment: CDR1 MNHGY and CDR2 SAAAGT. This CDR3 has 13 residues. The V and J ends lost 0 bases and 12 bases respectively, with 13 bases between them. The CDR3 nucleotides read TGTGCCAGCAGTTACTCGGGGGACCTAGCACAGTATTTT. Its translation: CASSYSGDLAQYF.

The V call is TRBV7-3, the J call TRBJ2-7; 9 positions match TRBD1. V lost 6 bases and J lost 0; bases outside the gene matches: 9. This CDR3 has 16 residues. The germline V gene encodes CDR1 SGHTA and CDR2 FQGTGA. CDR3 amino acids: CASRDTGTGSSYEQYF. CDR3 DNA sequence: TGTGCCAGCAGGGATACCGGGACAGGGAGCTCCTACGAGCAGTACTTC.

This clonotype was counted between two and nine times. This chain links TRBV7-6 with TRBJ2-2; TRBD1 matches at 7 bases. V shed 4 bases, J shed 1 base, and the junction held 12 bases outside the gene matches. This CDR3 comprises 18 residues. Per germline, CDR1 SGHVS and CDR2 FNYEAQ. DNA of the CDR3: TGTGCCAGCAGCTCTACTCCCTGGACAGGCTTGAACACCGGGGAGCTGTTTTTT. Translation: CASSSTPWTGLNTGELFF.